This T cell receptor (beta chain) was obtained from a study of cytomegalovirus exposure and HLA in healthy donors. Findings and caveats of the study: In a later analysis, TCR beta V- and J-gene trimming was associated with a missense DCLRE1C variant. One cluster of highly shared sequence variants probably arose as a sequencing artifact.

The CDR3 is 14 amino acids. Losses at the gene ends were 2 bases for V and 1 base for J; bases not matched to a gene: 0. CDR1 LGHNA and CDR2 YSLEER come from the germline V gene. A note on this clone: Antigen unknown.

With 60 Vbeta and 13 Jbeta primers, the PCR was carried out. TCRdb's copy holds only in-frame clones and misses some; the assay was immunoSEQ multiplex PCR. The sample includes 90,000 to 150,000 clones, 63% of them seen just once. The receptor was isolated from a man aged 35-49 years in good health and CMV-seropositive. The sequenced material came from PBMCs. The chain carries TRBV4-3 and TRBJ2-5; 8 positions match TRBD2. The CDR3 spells CASSQSGGQETQYF. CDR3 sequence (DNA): TGCGCCAGCAGCCAAAGCGGGGGCCAAGAGACCCAGTACTTC.